The sequence of this T cell receptor (beta chain) was determined in a study of blood T cell repertoires in COVID-19. This CDR3 is 16 amino acids long. Germline CDR1 and CDR2: KGHSH and LQKENI. Trimming removed 6 bases from V and 5 bases from J; junction bases left unmatched: 13. The protocol was immunoSEQ multiplex PCR, while the TCRdb copy is restricted to in-frame clones and leaves out a portion. The sample shows 130,000 to 150,000 clones, around nine tenths of them seen only once. The receptor comes from a woman aged 45-65 years with active or convalescent COVID-19. The specimen was peripheral blood. This chain uses TRBV18 with TRBJ1-2; 9 positions agree with TRBD1. The CDR3 sequence is CASSPTGGQGIYGYTF. CDR3 DNA sequence: TGTGCCAGCTCTCCAACGGGAGGACAGGGGATTTATGGCTACACCTTC.